Shown below are 13 T cell receptor beta chains from a single sample sequenced in a study of blood T cell repertoires in COVID-19. Here immunoSEQ multiplex PCR was the method, and the copy in TCRdb shows in-frame clones only, minus some. The sample contains under 250,000 clones, roughly 86% of which appear only once. The sample was peripheral blood. The receptor set was obtained from a woman aged 45-65 years with active or convalescent COVID-19.

J is TRBJ2-7 and V is TRBV2; a possible D gene is TRBD2 (6 bases). Germline V CDR1 and CDR2: SNHLY, FYNNEI. The V end was cut by 4 bases, the J end by 2 bases, with 15 bases between. The CDR3 extends over 15 amino acids. CDR3 bases: TGTGCCAGCAGTGTTGAAACGGCGGGGACCTACGAGCAGTACTTC. Translating gives CASSVETAGTYEQYF.

The chain uses TRBV7-7 and TRBJ2-5, with D perhaps matching TRBD2 (5 bases). CDR3 length: 15 amino acids. Germline V gene lookup returns CDR1 SSHAT and CDR2 FNYEAQ (reference sequence). Trimming took 1 base from V and 9 from J, leaving 18 bases between them. The chain's CDR3 is CASSLVEVPGGAQYF. CDR3 coding DNA: TGTGCCAGCAGCTTAGTGGAGGTCCCGGGTGGGGCCCAGTACTTC.

The sample holds a few counts of this clone. This chain joins TRBV19 and TRBJ2-2, with TRBD1 matching over 7 bases. J was trimmed by 4 bases and V by 9 bases; bases with no gene match: 8. Per the germline V gene, CDR1 is LNHDA and CDR2 is SQIVND (reference sequence). This CDR3 comprises 14 residues. This CDR3 is CASRLQGSTGELFF. The CDR3, as DNA: TGTGCCAGCCGACTACAGGGGTCCACCGGGGAGCTGTTTTTT. Supplemented by reference TRBV19 and TRBJ2-2, the full variable domain reads DGGITQSPKYLFRKEGQNVTLSCEQNLNHDAMYWYRQDPGQGLRLIYYSQIVNDFQKGDIAEGYSVSREKKESFPLTVTSAQKNPTAFYLCASRLQGSTGELFFGEGSRLTVL.

This chain uses TRBV2 with TRBJ2-1; 10 nucleotides align to TRBD1. Germline-derived CDR1 and CDR2 are SNHLY and FYNNEI. The CDR3 consists of 13 residues. Trimming took 4 bases from V and 12 from J; bases not matched to a gene: 6. The CDR3 nucleotides are TGTGCCAGCAGTGGGGACAGGGGCGCGGGGCAGTTCTTC. It codes for CASSGDRGAGQFF. Using reference TRBV2 and TRBJ2-1 for the parts outside the CDR3, the full variable domain is EPEVTQTPSHQVTQMGQEVILRCVPISNHLYFYWYRQILGQKVEFLVSFYNNEISEKSEIFDDQFSVERPDGSNFTLKIRSTKLEDSAMYFCASSGDRGAGQFFGPGTRLTVL.

The chain is built from TRBV5-5 and TRBJ1-2, with D hard to call. Per germline, CDR1 SGHKS and CDR2 YYEKEE (reference sequence). The CDR3 has 13 amino acids. Trimming left V 4 bases short and J 5 bases short, with 12 bases between. The CDR3 nucleotides are TGTGCCAGCAGCCCGGAGGTCCGGTATGGCTACACCTTC. Translating gives CASSPEVRYGYTF.

The chain carries TRBV25-1 and TRBJ1-4; possible D gene TRBD1, 5 bases. V lost 1 base, J lost 13 bases, and 13 bases lay in between. The CDR3 covers 13 residues. The germline V gene encodes CDR1 MGHDK and CDR2 SYGVNS. In DNA form, the CDR3 reads TGTGCCAGCAGTGAATGGGGCTGGGGTGCACTGTTTTTT. This sequence encodes CASSEWGWGALFF.

This chain joins TRBV5-6 and TRBJ2-7, with 9 bases that match TRBD2. V gave up 4 bases and J gave up 2 bases; unmatched junction bases: 7. The germline V gene has CDR1 SGHDT and CDR2 YYEEEE. The CDR3 spans 15 residues. The DNA for the CDR3 is TGTGCCAGCAGCAGGAGCGGGAGGCCGCCCTACGAGCAGTACTTC. It specifies CASSRSGRPPYEQYF.

The V call is TRBV27, the J call TRBJ2-1, with 9 bases lining up with TRBD1. The junction had 8 bases not matched to a gene; V was cut back by 6 bases and J by 5 bases. This CDR3 is 15 amino acids long. The germline V gene encodes CDR1 MNHEY and CDR2 SMNVEV (reference sequence). The CDR3 sequence is CASRRRTGENNEQFF. CDR3 nucleotides: TGTGCCAGCAGGCGGAGGACAGGGGAAAACAATGAGCAGTTCTTC.

The chain couples TRBV11-2 to TRBJ2-1, with D possibly matching TRBD1 (6 bases). This CDR3 is 16 amino acids long. Trimming left V 5 bases short and J 9 bases short, with 23 bases between. Germline V gene lookup returns CDR1 SGHAT and CDR2 FQNNGV. The CDR3 nucleotides are TGTGCCAGCAGCCTCCTGCCGGGACACCCGGCAAGTGAGCAGTTCTTC. It encodes CASSLLPGHPASEQFF.

The V and J genes are TRBV28 and TRBJ2-7; perhaps TRBD2 as D (6 bases). The V end lost 3 bases, the J end lost 3 bases, and 9 bases lay between the germline ends. This CDR3 is 13 amino acids long. CDR1 is MDHEN and CDR2 is SYDVKM in the germline V gene. CDR3 coding DNA: TGTGCCAGCAGTTTTGCGGGACTCTACGAGCAGTACGTC. Amino acid sequence: CASSFAGLYEQYV.

The V gene is TRBV11-2, the J gene TRBJ1-2, with TRBD1 matching over 10 bases. V gave up 5 bases and J gave up 5 bases; unmatched junction bases: 8. CDR1 SGHAT and CDR2 FQNNGV come from the germline V gene. CDR3 length equals 15 residues. The CDR3 DNA sequence: TGTGCCAGCAGCCACCCGACAGGGGGCGATTATGGCTACACCTTC. It specifies CASSHPTGGDYGYTF. The full variable domain, completed using reference TRBV11-2 and TRBJ1-2, is EAGVAQSPRYKIIEKRQSVAFWCNPISGHATLYWYQQILGQGPKLLIQFQNNGVVDDSQLPKDRFSAERLKGVDSTLKIQPAKLEDSAVYLCASSHPTGGDYGYTFGSGTRLTVV.

This clone appeared a few times. V gene TRBV30 combines with J gene TRBJ2-3, with TRBD2 matching over 12 bases. Germline lookup yields CDR1 GTSNPN and CDR2 SVGIG (reference sequence). This CDR3 is built from 14 residues. J lost 6 bases, V lost 2 bases, and 3 bases had no gene match. CDR3 protein: CAWSQGLAGDTQYF. In DNA, the CDR3 is TGTGCCTGGAGTCAGGGACTAGCGGGTGATACGCAGTATTTT.

CDR3 bases: TGCAGCGCGATTGCTCAGATTTCTTGGACAGGGGGGATGAACACTGAAGCTTTCTTT. It codes for CSAIAQISWTGGMNTEAFF. This chain joins TRBV29-1 and TRBJ1-1; 10 nucleotides align to TRBD1. CDR1 and CDR2 from the germline V gene are SQVTM and ANQGSEA. The CDR3 loop spans 19 amino acids. Unmatched junction bases numbered 20, after V lost 7 bases and J lost 0 bases.